This section outlines one T cell receptor (beta chain) sequence together with its context. Time point meaning: patch test 1, 2 weeks after DPC sensitization. Treatment reported: therapeutic diphenylcyclopropenone sensitization with weekly scalp DPC. The germline V gene has CDR1 SGHRS and CDR2 YFSETQ. V lost 4 bases and J lost 7, with 15 bases in between. This CDR3 is 13 amino acids long. The data are from a study of human T cells and chemical hapten exposure. TCRdb independently ran MiXCR on the RACE reads; one entry per CDR3 protein. The sample consists of around 380,000 distinct CDR3 sequences, roughly 4.8% of them appearing once.

This chain connects TRBV5-1 to TRBJ2-7; the D gene is possibly TRBD2 (5 bases). The TCR originated in a woman in her 50s with alopecia areata. Some clones in this sample may be carry-over from other donors' samples. Here the sequenced sample was whole blood, taken in connection with sensitization to the hapten diphenylcyclopropenone (DPC). CDR3 bases: TGCGCCAGCAGCACTATGACGAAGCGGGAGCAGTACTTC. Residues: CASSTMTKREQYF.